This record looks at one TCR beta chain sequence and its context. The target of this receptor is not known. No much larger clone exists at a distance of one base, and base qualities are not known. This entry belongs to a study of siplizumab effects on memory and regulatory T cells (dated by TCRdb to between 2019 and 2020). Regarding the research as a whole: The study looked at the effect of siplizumab, an anti-CD2 antibody, on alloreactive T-cell subsets in allogeneic mixed lymphocyte reactions made from human PBMCs. Overall results and qualifications from the work: Because sequences below about 10^-5 frequency were poorly captured, only a minor fraction of alloreactive clones could be mapped to unstimulated subsets. Of the alloreactive CD4+ clones that could be mapped, the Treg-derived share averaged about 67% with siplizumab compared with 26.9% in control reactions. Greater diversity appeared to be present in unstimulated naive T cells than in memory T cells, and a substantial contribution to the alloresponse seemed to be made by naive cells. For roughly 80-97% of proliferating CD4+ or CD8+ clones, no naive or memory phenotype could be assigned. The cumulative frequency of alloreactive sequences traceable to unstimulated CD4+ memory T cells was significantly reduced by siplizumab. The suppressive function of proliferating Tregs from siplizumab cultures was not functionally confirmed.

In addition, sequencing in three donor pairs included unstimulated CD8+ effector memory subsets alongside CD4+ naive, CD8+ naive, CD8+ TEMRA and CD4+ memory subsets. Sorted unstimulated T cells and proliferating T cells recovered from mixed lymphocyte reactions were subjected to TCRbeta CDR3 sequencing. Fresh whole blood from over eight HLA-typed healthy donors served as the source for isolating PBMCs. The library relied on the immunoSEQ multiplex PCR assay. The deep sequencing platform assayed approximately 100,000 TCR templates per sample. Genomic DNA extracted from sorted T cells was used for TCRbeta CDR3 sequencing. The authors' pipeline ran thus. The R programming language was used for the clonal analysis of the TCRbeta CDR3 data. Comparing unstimulated samples against CFSE-low samples taken after the reaction was how alloreactive CD4+ and CD8+ clones were defined. Alloreactive CD4+ clones were assigned to regulatory or non-regulatory origin by matching sequences to sorted unstimulated Treg and non-Treg repertoires. TCRdb retrieved this table from immuneACCESS and kept in-frame rearrangements only. Not all clones are present; in checked studies, unresolved V genes account for under half, and no reason is known for the remainder. That table is the source of V, J and clone size, and D and trimming were worked out from the DNA. This sample is represented by approximately 60,000 clones; around 80% of them were singletons. About 0.42% of the sample goes to the ten largest clones.

The germline V gene specifies KGHSH as CDR1 and LQKENI as CDR2. Inclusive of the bounding cysteine and phenylalanine, the CDR3 is 13 residues long. Only the CDR3 DNA stays, 39 bases, in frame from base 1. V was cut back by 1 base and J by 8 bases, leaving a gap of 11 bases between them. The sequencing sample was made of memory CD4+ T cells sorted from blood. Explained via the paper, the cell subset or site label denotes: unstimulated CD4+ memory T cells. This clonotype was sampled from a human donor in good health. The receptor chain draws on TRBV18 and TRBJ1-2; the D gene is perhaps TRBD1, from 6 matching bases. In nucleotides, the sequence is TGTGCCAGCTCACCACTATCAGGGGAGGGCTACACCTTC. This codes for CASSPLSGEGYTF.